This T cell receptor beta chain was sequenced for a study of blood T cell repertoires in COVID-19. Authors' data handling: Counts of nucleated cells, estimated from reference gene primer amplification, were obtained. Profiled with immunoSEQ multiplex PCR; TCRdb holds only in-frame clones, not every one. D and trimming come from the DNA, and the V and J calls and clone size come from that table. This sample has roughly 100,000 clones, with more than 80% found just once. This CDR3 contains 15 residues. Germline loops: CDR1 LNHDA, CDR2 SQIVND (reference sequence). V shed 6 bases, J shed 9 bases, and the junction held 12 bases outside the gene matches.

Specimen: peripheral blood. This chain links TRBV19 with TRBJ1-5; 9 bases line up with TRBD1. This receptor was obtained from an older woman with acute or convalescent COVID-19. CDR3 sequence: CASSPPGQGLWPQHF. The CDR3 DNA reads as TGTGCCAGTAGCCCACCGGGACAGGGACTTTGGCCCCAGCATTTT.